One sample yielded the 10 T cell receptor beta chains listed below, sequenced in a study of cytomegalovirus exposure and HLA in healthy donors. The PCR had 60 Vbeta and 13 Jbeta primers. Using immunoSEQ multiplex PCR, the repertoire was profiled, and TCRdb retains in-frame clones only, with some absent. The sample carries around 98,000 clones, roughly three quarters recorded once. Sequenced: PBMCs. All receptors derive from a man aged 35-49 years in good health and CMV-seronegative.

This clone was seen just once. This chain uses TRBV7-3 with TRBJ2-7; D perhaps matches TRBD2 (5 bases). V was trimmed by 6 bases and J by 2 bases, leaving 11 bases between them. Germline CDR1 and CDR2: SGHTA and FQGTGA. The CDR3 consists of 13 residues. CDR3 bases: TGTGCCAGCAGGGCGCCGGGGACCTACGAGCAGTACTTC. Protein sequence: CASRAPGTYEQYF.

J is TRBJ2-3 and V is TRBV10-2, with unresolved D. V dropped 6 bases and J dropped 8 bases, with 12 bases sitting between them. CDR1 and CDR2 (germline): WSHSY, SAAADI. The CDR3 length is 12 residues. The CDR3 sequence: CASSVEESTQYF. CDR3 bases: TGCGCCAGCAGCGTAGAAGAAAGTACGCAGTATTTT.

This clone has a single count. This sequence joins TRBV21-1 and TRBJ1-5. TRBV21-1 has pseudogene status. This CDR3 spans 15 amino acids. The chain's CDR3 is CASSRTVFSQQPQHF. Here the CDR3 DNA reads TGTGCCAGCAGCAGGACTGTGTTCAGTCAGCAGCCCCAGCATTTT.

This chain connects TRBV10-2 to TRBJ1-1; D ambiguous. Trimming pared 0 bases from V and 8 bases from J, leaving 7 bases between. Per the germline V gene, CDR1 is WSHSY and CDR2 is SAAADI. This CDR3 comprises 12 residues. CDR3 DNA: TGCGCCAGCAGTGAGTCGACTCGGGAAGCTTTCTTT. Amino acids: CASSESTREAFF.

The chain uses TRBV5-1 and TRBJ2-3, with 8 bases that match TRBD2. The CDR3 is 15 residues long. Trimming removed 0 bases from V and 7 bases from J; junction bases left unmatched: 7. Germline V gene data show CDR1 as SGHRS and CDR2 as YFSETQ. The CDR3 protein is CASSLGSAGGHTQYF. The CDR3 coding sequence is TGCGCCAGCAGCTTGGGATCGGCGGGGGGACATACGCAGTATTTT.

The chain couples TRBV19 to TRBJ1-1; possibly TRBD1 for D (5 bases). Germline CDR1 and CDR2: LNHDA and SQIVND (reference sequence). The germline V and J ends were trimmed by 5 bases and 0 bases, with 19 bases remaining between them. The CDR3 is 17 amino acids. CDR3 region: CASSPYSGFRMNTEAFF. The CDR3 DNA sequence: TGTGCCAGTAGTCCCTACTCAGGGTTTAGGATGAACACTGAAGCTTTCTTT.

This rearrangement joins TRBV30 to TRBJ2-3; tentatively, D is TRBD2 (7 bases). The CDR3 is made up of 13 amino acids. Per the germline V gene, CDR1 is GTSNPN and CDR2 is SVGIG (reference sequence). V was cut by 4 bases and J by 3 bases, with 11 bases left in between. The CDR3 sequence: CAWTRGTTDTQYF. The CDR3 bases are TGTGCCTGGACGCGGGGGACAACAGATACGCAGTATTTT.

V is TRBV7-9 and J is TRBJ1-6; D uncertain. From germline, CDR1 is SEHNR and CDR2 FQNEAQ (reference sequence). V lost 2 bases, J lost 8 bases, and 10 bases lay in between. There are 14 residues in the CDR3. The CDR3 sequence: CASSLMRRDSPLHF. For the CDR3, the DNA is TGTGCCAGCAGCTTAATGCGGCGGGATTCACCCCTCCACTTT.

V usage is TRBV6-5 and J usage is TRBJ2-7; possible D gene TRBD1, 6 bases. CDR3 length equals 13 residues. CDR1 is MNHEY and CDR2 is SVGAGI in the germline V gene. The V gene lost 5 bases and the J gene lost 2 bases, with 10 bases spanning the gap. The CDR3 DNA reads as TGTGCCAGCAGTATAGGGACACCCTACGAGCAGTACTTC. Translating it yields CASSIGTPYEQYF.

The chain carries TRBV5-1 and TRBJ2-7, with no clear D. V lost 0 bases to trimming and J lost 0 bases, with 7 bases between them. The CDR3 covers 14 residues. Germline CDR1 is SGHRS and CDR2 is YFSETQ. CDR3 nucleotide sequence: TGCGCCAGCAGCTTGGGCTTCAGCTCCTACGAGCAGTACTTC. It yields the protein CASSLGFSSYEQYF.